A single sample is the source of the 10 T cell receptor beta chains below, sequenced in a study of CD8+CD57+ T cells in acquired aplastic anemia. An expansion of CD8+CD57+ cells by flow cytometry had been shown in patients chosen for sequencing. TCR beta VDJ and CDR3 profiles were obtained from a genomic DNA template. TCRdb re-called the reads with MiXCR, one entry per CDR3 protein. Of around 430,000 distinct CDR3 sequences in the sample, approximately 32% were seen once. The sample was sorted CD4+, CD8+, or CD8+CD57+ T cells (not recorded which) from PBMCs. The receptors stem from a human donor with aplastic anemia.

The J gene is TRBJ2-7, the V gene TRBV2; unclear D gene. Germline lookup yields CDR1 SNHLY and CDR2 FYNNEI. The V gene lost 7 bases and the J gene lost 0 bases, with 7 bases spanning the gap. CDR3 length equals 12 residues. For the CDR3, the DNA is TGTGCCAGCACGGACGACTCCTACGAGCAGTACTTC. Its protein product is CASTDDSYEQYF.

This sequence joins TRBV18 and TRBJ2-7, with no clear D. This CDR3 region has 12 residues. CDR1 and CDR2 from the germline V gene are KGHSH and LQKENI. V shed 4 bases and J shed 3 bases, with 7 bases lying between them. In nucleotides, the CDR3 is TGTGCCAGCTCACACCCAAGCTACGAGCAGTACTTC. Its protein is CASSHPSYEQYF.

This clonotype has a count of ten or more. The CDR3 nucleotides are TGCGCCAGCAGTGACCCTAGCGGGAGGGCCGTATACGAGCAGTACTTC. As protein: CASSDPSGRAVYEQYF. This chain uses TRBV10-2 with TRBJ2-7; 12 bases match TRBD2. CDR3 length: 16 residues. The trim removed 3 bases at V and 4 bases at J, leaving 7 bases unmatched. Germline V gene lookup returns CDR1 WSHSY and CDR2 SAAADI.

There are many counts of this clonotype. Its ends do not fully match the called genes, so a read error is possible. V usage is TRBV29-1 and J usage is TRBJ2-7, with 13 nucleotides matching TRBD2. There are 14 residues in the CDR3. Looked up from germline, CDR1 is SQVTM and CDR2 is ANQGSEA. The DNA for the CDR3 is TGCAGCGTTGACGCCAGGACTAGCGGGAGTGCGCCCCTCTTC. Amino acids: CSVDARTSGSAPLF.

This clonotype was counted ten times or more. V usage is TRBV5-5 and J usage is TRBJ1-6; D ambiguous. Deletions cut 6 bases from V and 2 bases from J, with 15 bases between. Germline values: CDR1 SGHKS, CDR2 YYEKEE (reference sequence). CDR3 length: 16 residues. CDR3 coding DNA: TGTGCCAGCATCCCCTCGGCTACAGCCTATAATTCACCCCTCCACTTT. Translation: CASIPSATAYNSPLHF.

Turning to this clonotype: This may be a read error: a much more frequent sequence differs by one nucleotide. This chain joins TRBV2 and TRBJ2-2; D tentatively reads TRBD1 or TRBD2 (5 bases each). Germline-derived CDR1 and CDR2 are SNHLY and FYNNEI. This CDR3 contains 15 residues. Trimming shortened V by 2 bases and J by 6 bases, and 13 bases separated the two germline ends. The CDR3 bases are TGTGCCAGCAGTGAATTTGCAGGGCGGGCCGGGGAGCTGTTTTTT. As protein: CASSEFAGRAGELFF.

This chain joins TRBV7-3 and TRBJ1-2; a possible D gene is TRBD1 (5 bases). Per the germline V gene, CDR1 is SGHTA and CDR2 is FQGTGA. V was cut by 5 bases and J by 5 bases, with 24 bases left in between. This CDR3 has 17 amino acids. CDR3 sequence reads: CASSPFWAPIWGYGYTF. For the CDR3, the DNA is TGTGCCAGCAGCCCCTTTTGGGCACCGATCTGGGGGTATGGCTACACCTTC. Full variable domain (rest looked up from reference TRBV7-3 and TRBJ1-2): GAGVSQTPSNKVTEKGKYVELRCDPISGHTALYWYRQSLGQGPEFLIYFQGTGAADDSGLPNDRFFAVRPEGSVSTLKIQRTERGDSAVYLCASSPFWAPIWGYGYTFGSGTRLTVV.

In the case of this clonotype: A junction end diverges from the germline sequence, so it may reflect a read error. The chain employs TRBV12-3 or TRBV12-4 and TRBJ1-1, with 7 bases lining up with TRBD1. CDR3 length: 14 residues. The CDR3 loop reads CAGSLGTANTEAFF. CDR3 sequence (DNA): TGTGCCGGCAGTTTAGGGACAGCGAACACTGAAGCTTTCTTT.

This clonotype was counted many times. The rearrangement uses TRBV2 and TRBJ1-4; 7 nucleotides agree with TRBD1. In germline, CDR1 is SNHLY, CDR2 FYNNEI. The CDR3 is made up of 12 amino acids. J lost 6 bases, V lost 7 bases, and 2 bases had no gene match. CDR3 in DNA: TGTGCCAGCAAAGACAGGGATGAAAAACTGTTTTTT. Its translation: CASKDRDEKLFF.

The CDR3 reads CASSPGPTDTQYF. CDR3 DNA: TGTGCCAGCTCACCAGGACCCACAGATACGCAGTATTTT. This chain links TRBV18 with TRBJ2-3; D is uncertain. This CDR3 region has 13 residues. CDR1 is KGHSH, CDR2 LQKENI, per germline. V was shortened by 2 bases and J by 2 bases, with 5 bases between the two germline ends.